This TCR beta chain was retrieved from a study of T cell repertoires in cytomegalovirus infection. TCRdb independently ran MiXCR on the reads; one entry per CDR3 protein. Seen here are under 300,000 distinct CDR3 sequences, around an eighth observed once, and the top ten hold 1.5% to 2%. The V and J ends lost 3 bases and 4 bases respectively, with 12 bases between them. Per the germline V gene, CDR1 is SGHNT and CDR2 is YYREEE (reference sequence). The length of the CDR3 is 14 residues. The sequenced sample consisted of PBMCs. The chain recombines TRBV5-4 with TRBJ2-3; D possibly corresponds to TRBD2 (6 bases). The TCR comes from a human donor in good health (CMV status not recorded). Some clones in this sample may be carry-over from other donors' samples. Here the CDR3 reads CASSSGEGPDTQYF. The CDR3 bases are TGTGCCAGCAGCTCGGGAGAGGGCCCAGATACGCAGTATTTT.